Listed below are T cell receptor beta chains from one sample, sequenced in a study of T-cell reconstitution after alpha-beta-depleted transplantation in children. TCRdb re-called the PCR reads with MiXCR, one entry per CDR3 protein. The table has approximately 980,000 distinct CDR3 sequences, about 30% seen once; the top ten hold more than 25%. The sequencing here drew on PBMCs, mostly from graft donor cells, taken 360 days after TCRalphabeta/CD19-depleted stem cell transplant. The receptors here all came from a boy under two years old who had a stem cell transplant for SCID, so the T cells may come from the graft donor. The CDR3 runs from the conserved cysteine through the conserved F or W. Each record gives: clone size, D gene, V gene, J gene, CDR3 protein, CDR3 DNA. A D gene is named only where the DNA matches it firmly. Clone size is not always given. Where it is, it says once, few, many or a class for expanded clones.

size: few
D: TRBD1
V: TRBV5-1
J: TRBJ1-5
CDR3: CASSPGTGNFNNQPQHF
DNA: TGCGCCAGCAGCCCGGGGACAGGGAACTTTAACAATCAGCCCCAGCATTTT

size: few
D: -
V: TRBV3-1
J: TRBJ1-2
CDR3: CASNPDRPRYGYTF
DNA: TGTGCCAGCAACCCCGACAGACCCCGATATGGCTACACCTTC

size: -
D: -
V: TRBV3-1
J: TRBJ2-1
CDR3: CASSQVGSGYNEQFF
DNA: TGTGCCAGCAGCCAAGTTGGTAGCGGCTACAATGAGCAGTTCTTC

size: -
D: -
V: TRBV12-3/TRBV12-4
J: TRBJ2-5
CDR3: CASSIGGGEAQYF
DNA: TGTGCCAGCAGTATCGGGGGAGGAGAGGCCCAGTACTTC

size: -
D: TRBD1
V: TRBV11-2
J: TRBJ2-7
CDR3: CASSLPQQGFPYEQYF
DNA: TGTGCCAGCAGCTTACCCCAACAGGGGTTCCCCTACGAGCAGTACTTC

size: -
D: TRBD1
V: TRBV4-3
J: TRBJ2-1
CDR3: CASSQELGQGYNEQFF
DNA: TGCGCCAGCAGCCAAGAACTGGGACAGGGCTACAATGAGCAGTTCTTC

size: -
D: -
V: TRBV7-2
J: TRBJ2-5
CDR3: CASSLASTHQETQYF
DNA: TGTGCCAGCAGCTTAGCATCTACGCATCAAGAGACCCAGTACTTC

size: -
D: -
V: TRBV5-1
J: TRBJ2-6
CDR3: CASSLVAVRRAGANVLTF
DNA: TGCGCCAGCAGCTTGGTTGCAGTAAGGAGGGCTGGGGCCAACGTCCTGACTTTC

size: -
D: -
V: TRBV29-1
J: TRBJ2-1
CDR3: CSVSSPGDNEQFF
DNA: TGCAGCGTTTCGAGTCCCGGTGACAATGAGCAGTTCTTC

size: -
D: TRBD1
V: TRBV27
J: TRBJ2-7
CDR3: CASSRSVTTGVSSYEQYF
DNA: TGTGCCAGCAGCCGCTCGGTTACTACAGGGGTCAGCTCCTACGAGCAGTACTTC

size: -
D: TRBD2
V: TRBV7-6
J: TRBJ2-5
CDR3: CASSLVGLAEETQYF
DNA: TGTGCCAGCAGCTTAGTGGGACTAGCGGAGGAGACCCAGTACTTC

size: few
D: TRBD1
V: TRBV4-3
J: TRBJ2-2
CDR3: CASSQDRGGELFF
DNA: TGCGCCAGCAGCCAGGACAGGGGTGGGGAGCTGTTTTTT

size: -
D: -
V: TRBV7-2
J: TRBJ1-2
CDR3: CASSLQGGTYYGYTF
DNA: TGTGCCAGCAGCTTACAGGGAGGGACATATTATGGCTACACCTTC

size: -
D: -
V: TRBV12-3/TRBV12-4
J: TRBJ2-3
CDR3: CASSLGGKARTSTDTQYF
DNA: TGTGCCAGCAGCCTTGGGGGAAAGGCTAGAACTAGCACAGATACGCAGTATTTT

size: -
D: TRBD1
V: TRBV5-1
J: TRBJ2-1
CDR3: CASSTGQSSYNEQFF
DNA: TGCGCCAGCAGCACGGGACAGTCCTCCTACAATGAGCAGTTCTTC

size: few
D: TRBD2
V: TRBV11-2
J: TRBJ2-5
CDR3: CASSKPSGGPLKTQYF
DNA: TGTGCCAGCAGCAAACCGAGCGGGGGGCCCTTAAAGACCCAGTACTTC

size: -
D: -
V: TRBV5-1
J: TRBJ2-3
CDR3: CASSLQGWEDTQYF
DNA: TGCGCCAGCAGCTTGCAGGGGTGGGAAGATACGCAGTATTTT

size: few
D: TRBD2
V: TRBV28
J: TRBJ2-1
CDR3: CASSSPPRGGRSEQFF
DNA: TGTGCCAGCAGTTCGCCCCCCCGGGGGGGCCGAAGTGAGCAGTTCTTC

size: few
D: -
V: TRBV5-6
J: TRBJ1-5
CDR3: CASSLVGAGQPQHF
DNA: TGTGCCAGCAGCTTGGTTGGGGCAGGGCAGCCCCAGCATTTT

size: -
D: -
V: TRBV12-3/TRBV12-4
J: TRBJ2-3
CDR3: CASSLGDSSLTDTQYF
DNA: TGTGCCAGCAGTTTAGGGGATAGTTCATTGACAGATACGCAGTATTTT

size: few
D: -
V: TRBV20-1
J: TRBJ2-2
CDR3: CSAREGAGRVATGELFF
DNA: TGCAGTGCTAGAGAAGGTGCGGGCAGGGTGGCCACCGGGGAGCTGTTTTTT

size: few
D: -
V: TRBV7-2
J: TRBJ1-6
CDR3: CASSPTTRGSPLHF
DNA: TGTGCCAGCAGCCCCACTACGAGGGGTTCACCCCTCCACTTT

size: -
D: -
V: TRBV5-6
J: TRBJ2-3
CDR3: CASSWGADLADTQYF
DNA: TGTGCCAGCAGCTGGGGGGCAGACCTTGCAGATACGCAGTATTTT

size: -
D: TRBD1
V: TRBV12-3/TRBV12-4
J: TRBJ2-3
CDR3: CASSGTVITDTQYF
DNA: TGTGCCAGCAGTGGGACAGTGATCACAGATACGCAGTATTTT

size: -
D: -
V: TRBV2
J: TRBJ2-1
CDR3: CASSPRGRADNEQFF
DNA: TGTGCCAGCAGTCCCCGCGGGCGGGCCGACAATGAGCAGTTCTTC

size: few
D: -
V: TRBV12-3/TRBV12-4
J: TRBJ2-7
CDR3: CASRKSYEQYF
DNA: TGTGCCAGCCGGAAGAGTTACGAGCAGTACTTC

size: -
D: -
V: TRBV20-1
J: TRBJ1-3
CDR3: CSARISGVGNTIYF
DNA: TGCAGTGCGAGAATCTCAGGGGTTGGAAACACCATATATTTT

size: -
D: TRBD2
V: TRBV6-5
J: TRBJ2-5
CDR3: CASSYWEGQETQYF
DNA: TGTGCCAGCAGTTACTGGGAGGGGCAAGAGACCCAGTACTTC